Listed here are 26 T cell receptor beta chains from one sample, sequenced in a study of blood T cell repertoires in COVID-19. Produced via immunoSEQ multiplex PCR; TCRdb's table is partial and in-frame only. This table has fewer than 10,000 clones, about 80% appearing once. The sequenced sample was peripheral blood. The receptors derive from a human donor in a cohort sampled during active COVID-19.

The rearrangement joins TRBV20-1 to TRBJ2-7, with D perhaps matching TRBD2 (6 bases). Germline CDR1 is DFQATT and CDR2 is SNEGSKA (reference sequence). V shed 0 bases and J shed 10 bases, with 10 bases lying between them. This CDR3 is built from 11 residues. The CDR3 sequence: CSAREGTEQYF. In DNA form, the CDR3 reads TGCAGTGCTAGAGAGGGGACTGAACAGTACTTC.

This clone was found once. This chain uses TRBV20-1 with TRBJ1-5; no reliable D call. The CDR3 is 14 amino acids. The germline V gene encodes CDR1 DFQATT and CDR2 SNEGSKA (reference sequence). V gave up 3 bases and J gave up 6 bases, with 15 bases separating them. CDR3 sequence: CSASLAEGSQPQHF. In DNA form, the CDR3 reads TGCAGTGCTAGTCTCGCTGAGGGAAGTCAGCCCCAGCATTTT.

The chain carries TRBV7-9 and TRBJ1-2, with D possibly matching TRBD1 (6 bases). Deletions cut 5 bases from V and 5 bases from J, with 15 bases between. Germline V CDR1 and CDR2: SEHNR, FQNEAQ (reference sequence). This CDR3 region has 14 residues. In DNA, the CDR3 is TGTGCCAGCAGCCCCGGTGGGACAAATTATGGCTACACCTTC. This encodes CASSPGGTNYGYTF.

This sequence joins TRBV7-6 and TRBJ1-2; TRBD1 matches 12 bases. Trimming took 0 bases from V and 4 from J; bases not matched to a gene: 3. The V gene's germline CDR1 is SGHVS and CDR2 FNYEAQ. CDR3 length equals 16 residues. The CDR3 sequence: CASSLAGQGAGYGYTF. The CDR3 DNA reads as TGTGCCAGCAGCTTAGCGGGACAGGGGGCGGGCTATGGCTACACCTTC.

The chain combines TRBV30 with TRBJ2-3; 9 nucleotides match TRBD2. The J segment lost 2 bases and the V segment lost 2 bases, leaving 5 bases of the junction unmatched. The germline V gene has CDR1 GTSNPN and CDR2 SVGIG (reference sequence). There are 15 residues in the CDR3. CDR3 DNA sequence: TGTGCCTGGAGTTTCAGCGGGAGGCCCACAGATACGCAGTATTTT. Protein sequence: CAWSFSGRPTDTQYF.

The CDR3 coding sequence is TGTGCCAGCAGCCGTCGGACTAGCGGGAGTGATACGCAGTATTTT. It specifies CASSRRTSGSDTQYF. V is TRBV11-3 and J is TRBJ2-3; the match to TRBD2 covers 13 bases. The CDR3 contains 15 residues. Unmatched junction bases numbered 5, after V lost 5 bases and J lost 6 bases. Germline V gene data show CDR1 as SGHNT and CDR2 as YENEEA.

This chain connects TRBV15 to TRBJ2-1; 10 bases line up with TRBD2. In germline, CDR1 is LNHNV, CDR2 YYDKDF (reference sequence). The CDR3 consists of 16 residues. The junction had 9 bases not matched to a gene; V was cut back by 1 base and J by 9 bases. The CDR3 DNA reads TGTGCCACCAGCAGAGGGCTAGCGGGGGTTTTAAGTGAGCAGTTCTTC. It is translated as CATSRGLAGVLSEQFF.

This chain links TRBV14 with TRBJ1-1; D gene uncertain. This CDR3 has 15 amino acids. The germline V gene has CDR1 SGHDN and CDR2 FVKESK. V was trimmed by 2 bases and J by 5 bases, leaving 15 bases between them. The DNA of the CDR3 is TGTGCCAGCAGCCAAAGCTTAGGTCTACAGACTGAAGCTTTCTTT. This codes for CASSQSLGLQTEAFF.

This clone was detected only once. The V call is TRBV6-5, the J call TRBJ1-2; 10 bases agree with TRBD1. Germline CDR1 MNHEY, CDR2 SVGAGI. Trimming at V came to 4 bases and at J to 7 bases, leaving 9 bases not matched to a gene. The CDR3 spans 15 residues. As DNA, the CDR3 is TGTGCCAGCAGTTCCCCGAGACAGGGGGCAGGTGGCTACACCTTC. As protein: CASSSPRQGAGGYTF.

This chain uses TRBV5-6 with TRBJ2-2; 12 nucleotides line up with TRBD2. The V gene's germline CDR1 is SGHDT and CDR2 YYEEEE. Losses at the gene ends were 3 bases for V and 1 base for J; bases not matched to a gene: 1. The CDR3 sequence is 16 residues long. The CDR3 sequence is CASSWGLAGNTGELFF. CDR3 bases: TGTGCCAGCAGCTGGGGACTAGCGGGGAACACCGGGGAGCTGTTTTTT.

The chain recombines TRBV7-2 with TRBJ1-1; 9 bases match TRBD1. V lost 5 bases, J lost 6 bases, and 4 bases stayed unmatched. The CDR3 length is 13 residues. Germline-derived CDR1 and CDR2 are SGHTA and FQGNSA. CDR3 in DNA: TGTGCCAGCAGCCAGGACAGGGGAGCTGAAGCTTTCTTT. Its protein product is CASSQDRGAEAFF.

The rearrangement joins TRBV29-1 to TRBJ1-1, with D possibly TRBD1 on 6 matching bases. Germline CDR1 reads SQVTM; CDR2 reads ANQGSEA. The CDR3 extends over 11 amino acids. The V end was cut by 6 bases, the J end by 6 bases, with 11 bases between. In DNA, the CDR3 is TGCAGCGTAGCACAGGGATCTGAAGCTTTCTTT. Amino acid sequence: CSVAQGSEAFF.

The chain has TRBV6-2 or TRBV6-3 and TRBJ2-4; D possibly corresponds to TRBD1 (7 bases). This CDR3 region has 13 residues. Trimming left V 6 bases short and J 7 bases short, with 13 bases between. Germline V gives CDR1 MNHEY, CDR2 SVGEGT. Here the CDR3 DNA reads TGTGCCAGCAGCCGCGGGACAGCTAACATTCAGTACTTC. Its protein product is CASSRGTANIQYF.

The J gene is TRBJ2-7, the V gene TRBV27; 8 nucleotides match TRBD1. This CDR3 contains 14 residues. The germline CDR1 and CDR2 sequences are MNHEY and SMNVEV (reference sequence). With V trimmed by 5 bases and J by 2 bases, 5 bases remained unmatched. This CDR3 reads CASSPGQGAYEQYF. The CDR3 DNA sequence: TGTGCCAGCAGTCCCGGACAGGGCGCCTACGAGCAGTACTTC.

This chain connects TRBV9 to TRBJ2-2; unclear D gene. This CDR3 has 14 residues. Germline CDR1 is SGDLS and CDR2 is YYNGEE. V lost 0 bases and J 5 bases, leaving 8 bases between the germline ends. The CDR3 sequence is CASSVVSQTGELFF. In DNA form, the CDR3 reads TGTGCCAGCAGCGTAGTATCGCAGACCGGGGAGCTGTTTTTT.

The chain recombines TRBV5-4 with TRBJ1-1, with D perhaps matching TRBD1 (6 bases). The V and J ends lost 2 bases and 4 bases respectively, with 15 bases between them. The CDR3 totals 15 residues. CDR1 and CDR2 (germline): SGHNT, YYREEE (reference sequence). CDR3 nucleotides: TGTGCCAGCAGCTTAGCGGACAGTAGTGGCACTGAAGCTTTCTTT. Encoded protein: CASSLADSSGTEAFF. Variable domain in full (rest from reference TRBV5-4 and TRBJ1-1): ETGVTQSPTHLIKTRGQQVTLRCSSQSGHNTVSWYQQALGQGPQFIFQYYREEENGRGNFPPRFSGLQFPNYSSELNVNALELDDSALYLCASSLADSSGTEAFFGQGTRLTVV.

This clone was detected a few times. This chain connects TRBV6-5 to TRBJ2-1; D may be TRBD2 (7 bases). Germline V gene data show CDR1 as MNHEY and CDR2 as SVGAGI. The CDR3 is made up of 15 amino acids. V lost 7 bases, J lost 0 bases, and 13 bases lay in between. The CDR3 DNA reads TGTGCCAGCATCAAGGGGGGGAGCTCCTACAATGAGCAGTTCTTC. Residues: CASIKGGSSYNEQFF.

The chain couples TRBV30 to TRBJ2-2; TRBD1 aligns across 8 bases. Germline assignment: CDR1 GTSNPN and CDR2 SVGIG (reference sequence). The CDR3 spans 14 residues. V dropped 4 bases and J dropped 1; count of bases not matched to a gene: 2. The CDR3 region is CAWIGQGNTGELFF. DNA for the CDR3: TGTGCCTGGATCGGACAGGGGAACACCGGGGAGCTGTTTTTT.

CDR3 region: CASTEDSFYGYTF. As DNA, the CDR3 is TGTGCCAGCACCGAGGACAGTTTCTATGGCTACACCTTC. J is TRBJ1-2 and V is TRBV5-5, with a weak D call TRBD1 (6 bases). Germline values: CDR1 SGHKS, CDR2 YYEKEE (reference sequence). The CDR3 has 13 residues. Trimming left V 6 bases short and J 4 bases short, with 13 bases between.

This rearrangement joins TRBV6-5 to TRBJ2-7, with 7 bases that match TRBD1. The germline V gene encodes CDR1 MNHEY and CDR2 SVGAGI. V dropped 5 bases and J dropped 6; count of bases not matched to a gene: 7. CDR3 size: 13 residues. For the CDR3, the DNA is TGTGCCAGCAGTCCCGACAGGGCCGGCGAGCAGTACGTC. Protein sequence: CASSPDRAGEQYV.

This clone has only a few counts. The chain employs TRBV4-1 and TRBJ1-2; 8 bases fit TRBD1. V lost 0 bases, J lost 0 bases, and 9 bases stayed unmatched. This CDR3 has 18 amino acids. Germline values: CDR1 MGHRA, CDR2 YSYEKL. The CDR3 reads CASSQDMIRTGSNYGYTF. For the CDR3, the DNA is TGCGCCAGCAGCCAAGATATGATCAGGACAGGGTCTAACTATGGCTACACCTTC.

The chain links TRBV7-9 to TRBJ2-5; 12 bases fit TRBD2. The CDR3 loop spans 14 amino acids. Germline CDR1 reads SEHNR; CDR2 reads FQNEAQ (reference sequence). The V segment lost 5 bases and the J segment 4 bases; nucleotides outside the gene matches: 2. The CDR3 coding sequence is TGTGCCAGCAGCCGGACTAGCGGGGCAGAGACCCAGTACTTC. Amino acids: CASSRTSGAETQYF.

The rearrangement links TRBV7-3 to TRBJ1-1; D might be TRBD1 (5 bases). CDR1 is SGHTA, CDR2 FQGTGA, per germline. The CDR3 has 14 residues. Trimming shortened V by 5 bases and J by 5 bases, and 15 bases separated the two germline ends. CDR3 sequence (DNA): TGTGCCAGCAGCCAGGGTAGGGGCGGTACTGAAGCTTTCTTT. It is translated as CASSQGRGGTEAFF.

This chain links TRBV12-5 with TRBJ1-5; tentatively, D is TRBD1 (6 bases). This CDR3 is built from 17 residues. CDR1 and CDR2 from the germline V gene are LGHNT and FRNRAP. Trimming took off 1 base at V and 0 bases at J, with 13 bases between the two ends. Written as DNA, the CDR3 is TGTGCTAGTGGTTTGGGGGGCGGGGGGCCTAGCAATCAGCCCCAGCATTTT. This encodes CASGLGGGGPSNQPQHF.

The chain employs TRBV9 and TRBJ1-6; 8 nucleotides align to TRBD1. Germline CDR1 reads SGDLS; CDR2 reads YYNGEE. CDR3 length equals 16 residues. After removal of 0 bases from V and 6 bases from J, the junction contained 5 bases not matched to a gene. CDR3 coding DNA: TGTGCCAGCAGCGTAGGCAGGACAGGGATTAATTCACCCCTCCACTTT. This codes for CASSVGRTGINSPLHF.

The V and J genes are TRBV2 and TRBJ2-3; D remains ambiguous. CDR3 length: 15 residues. V lost 2 bases and J lost 2, with 11 bases in between. CDR1 and CDR2 from the germline V gene are SNHLY and FYNNEI. The CDR3 DNA reads as TGTGCCAGCAGTGAAACGAGAGTCCCCACAGATACGCAGTATTTT. The encoded protein is CASSETRVPTDTQYF.